The 30 T cell receptor beta chains listed next were all sequenced from one sample in a study of shared clonotypes between healthy human individuals. TCRdb keeps only in-frame clones here, not all; method: immunoSEQ multiplex PCR. The data hold more than 1,200,000 clones, with approximately 98.5% observed a single time. Sequencing input: naive CD4+ T cells sorted from blood. This sample's subset: CD45RA+ positively selected. The source is a man aged 30 to 39 in good health.

The CDR3 here is CASSLRPGFYNEQFF. Written as DNA, the CDR3 is TGTGCCAGCAGCTTAAGGCCAGGGTTCTACAATGAGCAGTTCTTC. V gene TRBV7-2 combines with J gene TRBJ2-1; possible D gene TRBD1, 5 bases. Germline assignment: CDR1 SGHTA and CDR2 FQGNSA. The CDR3 is made up of 15 amino acids. Trimming pared 2 bases from V and 3 bases from J, leaving 11 bases between.

A word on this clone: The same CDR3 is also encoded by other DNA sequences in this sample. CDR3 region: CASSLAAGTYEQYF. The CDR3 bases are TGCGCCAGCAGCTTGGCGGCGGGAACTTACGAGCAGTACTTC. The gene calls are TRBV5-1 and TRBJ2-7; a possible D gene is TRBD2 (6 bases). Germline lookup yields CDR1 SGHRS and CDR2 YFSETQ. This CDR3 spans 14 amino acids. Trimming removed 0 bases from V and 4 bases from J, with 11 bases in between.

The CDR3 spells CASSPWEGSGTNQPQHF. CDR3 nucleotides: TGTGCCAGCAGCCCCTGGGAGGGGAGCGGTACCAATCAGCCCCAGCATTTT. This chain links TRBV7-8 with TRBJ1-5, with D possibly matching TRBD1 (5 bases). CDR3 length equals 17 residues. With 5 bases removed from V and 3 bases from J, the gap between germline ends came to 20 bases. Germline CDR1 and CDR2: SGHVS and FQNEAQ.

The rearrangement links TRBV5-1 to TRBJ2-3, with D perhaps matching TRBD1 (5 bases). The germline V gene has CDR1 SGHRS and CDR2 YFSETQ. Trimming pared 4 bases from V and 5 bases from J, leaving 14 bases between. The CDR3 is 14 residues long. In DNA form, the CDR3 reads TGCGCCAGCAGCCAGACCTCAAGGGGAGATACGCAGTATTTT. Translated, it gives CASSQTSRGDTQYF.

This sequence joins TRBV2 and TRBJ1-1, with D unresolved. The CDR3 is 15 amino acids. Germline assignment: CDR1 SNHLY and CDR2 FYNNEI. The V end was cut by 3 bases, the J end by 2 bases, with 13 bases between. The chain's CDR3 is CASSDSLTHNTEAFF. The CDR3 DNA reads as TGTGCCAGCAGTGACTCACTGACACACAACACTGAAGCTTTCTTT.

The chain is built from TRBV19 and TRBJ2-2, with D possibly matching TRBD2 (6 bases). The V gene's germline CDR1 is LNHDA and CDR2 SQIVND (reference sequence). The CDR3 loop spans 15 amino acids. With 5 bases removed from V and 1 base from J, the gap between germline ends came to 11 bases. DNA of the CDR3: TGTGCCAGTAGTGATCCGGGACTGAACACCGGGGAGCTGTTTTTT. Residues: CASSDPGLNTGELFF.

The V and J genes are TRBV7-2 and TRBJ2-7, with 8 bases lining up with TRBD2. V lost 5 bases, J lost 5 bases, and 14 bases stayed unmatched. CDR1 and CDR2 (germline): SGHTA, FQGNSA. This CDR3 spans 16 amino acids. CDR3 DNA sequence: TGTGCCAGCAGCCCAGCTAAGCGGGAGTTGTGGCACGAGCAGTACTTC. It encodes CASSPAKRELWHEQYF.

The rearrangement links TRBV7-8 to TRBJ2-7; no clear D. The germline V gene has CDR1 SGHVS and CDR2 FQNEAQ. The germline V and J ends were trimmed by 0 bases and 4 bases, with 22 bases remaining between them. CDR3 length: 18 residues. The CDR3 coding sequence is TGTGCCAGCAGCTTAGCGACGCTGACGCTTCTTCTTCGATACGAGCAGTACTTC. The encoded protein is CASSLATLTLLLRYEQYF. Complete variable domain (other parts from reference TRBV7-8 and TRBJ2-7): GAGVSQSPRYKVAKRGQDVALRCDPISGHVSLFWYQQALGQGPEFLTYFQNEAQLDKSGLPSDRFFAERPEGSVSTLKIQRTQQEDSAVYLCASSLATLTLLLRYEQYFGPGTRLTVT.

A word on this clone: Other DNA sequences in this sample translate to the same CDR3. The rearrangement joins TRBV9 to TRBJ2-3; 7 nucleotides align to TRBD2. V shed 0 bases, J shed 1 base, and the junction held 2 bases outside the gene matches. This CDR3 contains 15 residues. Per the germline V gene, CDR1 is SGDLS and CDR2 is YYNGEE. The CDR3 sequence: CASSVGLAGTDTQYF. DNA of the CDR3: TGTGCCAGCAGCGTAGGGCTAGCGGGCACAGATACGCAGTATTTT.

Worth noting for this clone: The same CDR3 is also encoded by other DNA sequences in this sample. V usage is TRBV6-5 and J usage is TRBJ2-7; unclear D gene. The ends were cut back, 3 bases at V and 3 bases at J, with 12 bases in the middle. This CDR3 region has 14 residues. Looked up from germline, CDR1 is MNHEY and CDR2 is SVGAGI. This CDR3 is CASSYLGAGYEQYF. DNA for the CDR3: TGTGCCAGCAGTTATTTGGGTGCTGGCTACGAGCAGTACTTC.

This chain links TRBV14 with TRBJ1-1, with no clear D. The V and J ends lost 3 bases and 3 bases respectively, with 14 bases between them. CDR1 is SGHDN, CDR2 FVKESK, per germline. This CDR3 has 15 amino acids. DNA of the CDR3: TGTGCCAGCAGCCACGTCGGTGTGCTGGACACTGAAGCTTTCTTT. Translated, it gives CASSHVGVLDTEAFF.

The chain uses TRBV25-1 and TRBJ2-1; TRBD2 matches at 15 bases. CDR1 MGHDK and CDR2 SYGVNS come from the germline V gene. The CDR3 length is 14 residues. With V trimmed by 6 bases and J by 10 bases, 4 bases remained unmatched. CDR3 bases: TGTGCCAGCAGCGCAGGGACTAGCGGGAGGGAGCAGTTCTTC. This translates into CASSAGTSGREQFF. Together with reference TRBV25-1 and TRBJ2-1, the CDR3 gives the full variable domain: EADIYQTPRYLVIGTGKKITLECSQTMGHDKMYWYQQDPGMELHLIHYSYGVNSTEKGDLSSESTVSRIRTEHFPLTLESARPSHTSQYLCASSAGTSGREQFFGPGTRLTVL.

The chain links TRBV5-1 to TRBJ2-5, with TRBD1 as a possible D gene (6 bases). V was cut by 3 bases and J by 3 bases, with 18 bases left in between. This CDR3 is 16 amino acids long. The V gene's germline CDR1 is SGHRS and CDR2 YFSETQ. The CDR3 nucleotides read TGCGCCAGCAGCTCGGAACCTCTGGGACAAAAAGAGACCCAGTACTTC. Its protein product is CASSSEPLGQKETQYF. Filled out from reference TRBV5-1 and TRBJ2-5, the complete variable domain reads KAGVTQTPRYLIKTRGQQVTLSCSPISGHRSVSWYQQTPGQGLQFLFEYFSETQRNKGNFPGRFSGRQFSNSRSEMNVSTLELGDSALYLCASSSEPLGQKETQYFGPGTRLLVL.

This sequence joins TRBV28 and TRBJ1-2; D remains unclear. This CDR3 region has 12 residues. The germline CDR1 and CDR2 sequences are MDHEN and SYDVKM. Trimming removed 3 bases from V and 8 bases from J, with 10 bases in between. The CDR3, as DNA: TGTGCCAGCAGTTTCCCTTCGAAAGGCTACACCTTC. This codes for CASSFPSKGYTF.

This chain links TRBV6-5 with TRBJ1-2; D not resolved. Germline V CDR1 and CDR2: MNHEY, SVGAGI. Trimming took 11 bases from V and 4 from J, leaving 14 bases between them. This CDR3 contains 12 residues. CDR3 nucleotide sequence: TGTGCCTCCGGACGCGATTCCTATGGCTACACCTTC. Encoded protein: CASGRDSYGYTF.

In DNA, the CDR3 is TGCGCCAGCAGCTCGACAGGGCAACTGGGTGAAAAACTGTTTTTT. Encoded protein: CASSSTGQLGEKLFF. The chain uses TRBV5-1 and TRBJ1-4, with 7 positions matching TRBD1. The V segment lost 3 bases and the J segment 7 bases; nucleotides outside the gene matches: 9. Germline assignment: CDR1 SGHRS and CDR2 YFSETQ. The CDR3 extends over 15 amino acids.

The rearrangement joins TRBV6-1 to TRBJ1-2; 7 bases align to TRBD1. The germline V gene encodes CDR1 MNHNS and CDR2 SASEGT. The CDR3 contains 14 residues. The junction had 12 bases not matched to a gene; V was cut back by 6 bases and J by 8 bases. CDR3 amino acids: CASSRDSPKGGYTF. In DNA form, the CDR3 reads TGTGCCAGCAGCCGGGACAGCCCCAAGGGAGGCTACACCTTC.

This chain joins TRBV6-5 and TRBJ2-3, with D uncertain. V lost 7 bases and J lost 1, with 9 bases in between. Looked up from germline, CDR1 is MNHEY and CDR2 is SVGAGI. The CDR3 totals 13 residues. The CDR3 nucleotides read TGTGCCAGCATTATACTGTGCACAGATACGCAGTATTTT. Encoded protein: CASIILCTDTQYF.

V is TRBV10-3 and J is TRBJ2-5, with 7 bases that match TRBD1. CDR1 is ENHRY and CDR2 is SYGVKD in the germline V gene. This CDR3 has 14 amino acids. Unmatched junction bases numbered 2, after V lost 2 bases and J lost 2 bases. CDR3 nucleotides: TGTGCCATCAGTGAGCCGGGACAGCAAGAGACCCAGTACTTC. Its translation is CAISEPGQQETQYF.

The rearrangement links TRBV14 to TRBJ2-7, with 7 bases lining up with TRBD2. Germline assignment: CDR1 SGHDN and CDR2 FVKESK. V gave up 1 base and J gave up 3 bases; unmatched junction bases: 12. This CDR3 contains 17 residues. CDR3 sequence: CASSQGCTGTKCYEQYF. The DNA of the CDR3 is TGTGCCAGCAGCCAAGGGTGTACCGGGACTAAGTGCTACGAGCAGTACTTC.

In nucleotides, the CDR3 is TGTGCCAGCAGTTGGTCGGCTTGGAGGTCCGACTACGAGCAGTACTTC. The encoded protein is CASSWSAWRSDYEQYF. V usage is TRBV27 and J usage is TRBJ2-7; D is perhaps TRBD2 (5 bases). The length of the CDR3 is 16 residues. Per germline, CDR1 MNHEY and CDR2 SMNVEV (reference sequence). V was trimmed by 4 bases and J by 3 bases, leaving 19 bases between them.

The V and J genes are TRBV27 and TRBJ1-1, with D unresolved. The germline V and J ends were trimmed by 3 bases and 4 bases, with 12 bases remaining between them. The CDR3 is 14 residues long. CDR1 is MNHEY and CDR2 is SMNVEV in the germline V gene (reference sequence). The CDR3 here is CASSFGPGGTEAFF. Here the CDR3 DNA reads TGTGCCAGCAGTTTCGGTCCGGGCGGCACTGAAGCTTTCTTT.

The rearrangement joins TRBV28 to TRBJ2-2, with D possibly being TRBD1 (6 bases). Between the trimmed V and J ends, which lost 7 bases and 1 base, there was a span of 13 bases. CDR3 length: 15 amino acids. Looked up from germline, CDR1 is MDHEN and CDR2 is SYDVKM. For the CDR3, the DNA is TGTGCCAGCAACCTACGACAGGTGAACACCGGGGAGCTGTTTTTT. Translating gives CASNLRQVNTGELFF.

The CDR3 reads CASKMWREGADTQYF. The DNA for the CDR3 is TGTGCCAGCAAGATGTGGCGGGAGGGAGCAGATACGCAGTATTTT. This sequence joins TRBV27 and TRBJ2-3, with 9 bases fitting TRBD2. CDR3 length: 15 amino acids. Germline CDR1 reads MNHEY; CDR2 reads SMNVEV (reference sequence). Trimming cost V 7 bases and J 4 bases; bases outside gene matches: 9.

This clone has just one count. This chain joins TRBV5-1 and TRBJ2-1; 11 nucleotides agree with TRBD2. The CDR3 runs 15 residues. Germline V gene sequence: CDR1 SGHRS, CDR2 YFSETQ. Losses at the gene ends were 3 bases for V and 6 bases for J; bases not matched to a gene: 5. The CDR3 sequence: CASSSASGRSNEQFF. CDR3 sequence (DNA): TGCGCCAGCAGCTCTGCTAGCGGGAGGAGCAATGAGCAGTTCTTC.

This clone was observed a single time. The CDR3 nucleotides are TGTGCCTGGAGTACCGCCGGGACTTCGCGTAATGAGCAGTTCTTC. Translation: CAWSTAGTSRNEQFF. The V call is TRBV30, the J call TRBJ2-1, with D perhaps TRBD2 (6 bases). V lost 2 bases, J lost 7 bases, and 18 bases lay in between. Per germline, CDR1 GTSNPN and CDR2 SVGIG (reference sequence). This CDR3 has 15 amino acids.

J is TRBJ2-3 and V is TRBV2; D not certain. Germline CDR1 and CDR2: SNHLY and FYNNEI. This CDR3 region has 13 residues. Trimming stripped 3 bases from V and 1 base from J, with 5 bases between. CDR3 in DNA: TGTGCCAGCAGTGAGCAGGGCACAGATACGCAGTATTTT. It yields the protein CASSEQGTDTQYF.

The V and J genes are TRBV6-6 and TRBJ1-2, with D maybe TRBD1 (6 bases). The V end was cut by 2 bases, the J end by 2 bases, with 15 bases between. The length of the CDR3 is 16 residues. From germline, CDR1 is MNHNY and CDR2 SVGAGI (reference sequence). In DNA form, the CDR3 reads TGTGCCAGCAGTTACACCAAAGGACAGCGGAACTATGGCTACACCTTC. This gives the protein CASSYTKGQRNYGYTF.

This rearrangement joins TRBV7-9 to TRBJ2-7, with a tentative D call TRBD2 (5 bases). V was cut by 5 bases and J by 3 bases, with 11 bases left in between. Germline loops: CDR1 SEHNR, CDR2 FQNEAQ (reference sequence). The CDR3 extends over 13 amino acids. CDR3 amino acids: CASSPREGYEQYF. CDR3 coding DNA: TGTGCCAGCAGCCCTCGGGAAGGCTACGAGCAGTACTTC.

In its sample, this clone was seen once. This chain joins TRBV28 and TRBJ2-7; 12 nucleotides align to TRBD2. The germline gives CDR1 MDHEN, CDR2 SYDVKM. V dropped 7 bases and J dropped 7; count of bases not matched to a gene: 20. The CDR3 loop spans 18 amino acids. CDR3 coding DNA: TGTGCCAGCACCACCCGGGGAAGACTAGCGGGAGTCACGGGGGAGCAGTACTTC. This translates into CASTTRGRLAGVTGEQYF. The full variable domain, rest sourced from reference TRBV28 and TRBJ2-7, is DVKVTQSSRYLVKRTGEKVFLECVQDMDHENMFWYRQDPGLGLRLIYFSYDVKMKEKGDIPEGYSVSREKKERFSLILESASTNQTSMYLCASTTRGRLAGVTGEQYFGPGTRLTVT.